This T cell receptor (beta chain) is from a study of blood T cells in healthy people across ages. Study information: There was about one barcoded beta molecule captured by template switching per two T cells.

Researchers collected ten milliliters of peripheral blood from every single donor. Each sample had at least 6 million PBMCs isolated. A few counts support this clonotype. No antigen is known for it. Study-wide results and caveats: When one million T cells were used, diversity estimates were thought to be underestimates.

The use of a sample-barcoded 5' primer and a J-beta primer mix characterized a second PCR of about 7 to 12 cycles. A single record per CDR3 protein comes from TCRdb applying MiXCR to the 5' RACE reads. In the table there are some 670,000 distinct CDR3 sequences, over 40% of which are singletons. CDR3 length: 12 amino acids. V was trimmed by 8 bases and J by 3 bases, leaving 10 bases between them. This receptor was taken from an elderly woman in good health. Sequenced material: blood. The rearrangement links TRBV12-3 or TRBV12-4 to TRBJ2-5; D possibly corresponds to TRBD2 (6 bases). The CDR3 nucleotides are TGTGCCAGCGCGGGGACCAAAGAGACCCAGTACTTC. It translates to CASAGTKETQYF.